Listed here are 9 T cell receptor beta chains from one sample, sequenced in a study of radiation and T cells in renal cell carcinoma. The data were produced by immunoSEQ multiplex PCR, yet TCRdb's version contains in-frame clones alone and is incomplete. This repertoire shows 100,000 to 150,000 clones, approximately 85% found once; its top ten account for 4.5% to 7%. Time point denoted: blood 2 weeks post-SBRT. As for treatment: 15 Gy SBRT to primary tumor, nephrectomy 4 weeks later. This specimen consisted of blood, obtained from a patient whose treatment included radiotherapy and nephrectomy. All receptors derive from a middle-aged man with renal cell carcinoma.

The rearrangement links TRBV19 to TRBJ2-2, with D possibly being TRBD2 (5 bases). The CDR3 sequence is 13 residues long. The germline CDR1 and CDR2 sequences are LNHDA and SQIVND (reference sequence). The germline V and J ends were trimmed by 10 bases and 5 bases, with 14 bases remaining between them. CDR3 protein: CATQWRRTGELFF. The CDR3 region has the DNA TGTGCCACCCAGTGGAGGAGAACCGGGGAGCTGTTTTTT.

The chain is built from TRBV11-2 and TRBJ2-2; TRBD1 matches at 7 bases. Trimming removed 3 bases from V and 1 base from J; junction bases left unmatched: 5. The CDR3 is 16 residues long. Germline loops: CDR1 SGHAT, CDR2 FQNNGV. In nucleotides, the CDR3 is TGTGCCAGCAGCTTCGGACAGGCGATGAACACCGGGGAGCTGTTTTTT. Residues: CASSFGQAMNTGELFF.

This clone was counted once. The rearrangement joins TRBV7-9 to TRBJ2-3, with a weak D call TRBD2 (6 bases). The CDR3 is made up of 15 amino acids. V was cut by 5 bases and J by 4 bases, with 16 bases left in between. Germline CDR1 and CDR2: SEHNR and FQNEAQ (reference sequence). The CDR3 protein is CASSISRGGPDTQYF. In DNA form, the CDR3 reads TGTGCCAGCAGCATTAGTCGTGGAGGGCCAGATACGCAGTATTTT.

The genes are TRBV5-1 and TRBJ2-2, with 8 nucleotides matching TRBD1. Germline V gene data show CDR1 as SGHRS and CDR2 as YFSETQ. The CDR3 has 14 amino acids. The CDR3: CASFATGDAGELFF. The CDR3 coding sequence is TGCGCGAGTTTCGCGACAGGGGACGCCGGGGAGCTGTTTTTT.

J is TRBJ1-6 and V is TRBV6-4; no clear D gene. V gave up 6 bases and J gave up 4 bases, with 13 bases separating them. The V gene's germline CDR1 is MRHNA and CDR2 SNTAGT. This CDR3 comprises 15 residues. The DNA of the CDR3 is TGTGCCAGCAGCAACCGCACACCGTATAATTCACCCCTCCACTTT. The encoded protein is CASSNRTPYNSPLHF.

This clone was detected only once. This sequence joins TRBV6-5 and TRBJ1-2, with 7 bases fitting TRBD1. Per the germline V gene, CDR1 is MNHEY and CDR2 is SVGAGI. The V and J ends lost 5 bases and 4 bases, in that order; junction bases with no gene match: 4. The CDR3 is made up of 13 amino acids. The CDR3 DNA is TGTGCCAGCAGTCTCTGGGACAGCTATGGCTACACCTTC. Translating gives CASSLWDSYGYTF.

This clone was seen just once. The chain links TRBV6-1 to TRBJ2-2; 8 nucleotides align to TRBD1. The CDR3 loop spans 14 amino acids. Trimming removed 2 bases from V and 5 bases from J; junction bases left unmatched: 1. CDR1 is MNHNS and CDR2 is SASEGT in the germline V gene. The CDR3 here is CASSEQGATGELFF. The CDR3 region has the DNA TGTGCCAGCAGTGAACAGGGGGCAACCGGGGAGCTGTTTTTT.

The chain is built from TRBV5-4 and TRBJ2-7; D is uncertain. V lost 0 bases and J lost 1, with 5 bases in between. The CDR3 length is 13 residues. Germline CDR1 reads SGHNT; CDR2 reads YYREEE (reference sequence). CDR3 bases: TGTGCCAGCAGCTTGGTATCTTCCTACGAGCAGTACTTC. The encoded protein is CASSLVSSYEQYF.

This rearrangement joins TRBV7-8 to TRBJ1-5, with D possibly being TRBD1 (5 bases). The CDR3 totals 14 residues. Germline V CDR1 and CDR2: SGHVS, FQNEAQ. V was trimmed by 4 bases and J by 2 bases, leaving 9 bases between them. CDR3 sequence: CASSSGFGNQPQHF. CDR3 nucleotides: TGTGCCAGCAGCTCAGGGTTCGGCAATCAGCCCCAGCATTTT.